This T cell receptor (beta chain) was found in a study of blood T cells in healthy people across ages. About the research overall: Template switching retrieved approximately one barcoded beta molecule for each two T cells. Overall study findings and caveats: PBMC samples, being unsorted, prevented any conclusive comparison of naive and antigen-experienced cells.

The donors, healthy Caucasians from Russia, were aged 6 to 90. The second PCR ran about 6 to 11 cycles with a sample-barcoded 5' primer and J-beta primers. TCRdb itself ran the 5' RACE reads through MiXCR, one entry per CDR3 protein. The sample has about 900,000 distinct CDR3 sequences; roughly 52% are singletons. This clonotype has a handful of counts. Antigen unknown. Germline assignment: CDR1 SGHTA and CDR2 FQGNSA. V shed 5 bases and J shed 0 bases, with 10 bases lying between them. The CDR3 has 15 residues. Material for sequencing was blood. This rearrangement joins TRBV7-2 to TRBJ2-2; D unclear. This clonotype was obtained from a man aged 25-45 years in good health. In DNA form, the CDR3 reads TGTGCCAGCAGCCCGACTCAAACGAACACCGGGGAGCTGTTTTTT. Amino acids: CASSPTQTNTGELFF.